The rows below give T cell receptor beta chains drawn from one sample of a study of T cells in Graves' hyperthyroidism and ophthalmopathy. TCRdb re-called the multiplex PCR reads with MiXCR, one entry per CDR3 protein. The sample carries about 290,000 distinct CDR3 sequences, roughly 15% recorded once. The material sequenced was blood. These receptors came from a woman in her forties or fifties with Graves' hyperthyroidism that later progressed to Graves' ophthalmopathy. Each CDR3 is given with its conserved first and last residue. A D gene is named only where the DNA matches it firmly. The size of a clone is reported for some rows only, either as once, few or many, or as a class for expanded clones.

j_call	d_call	v_call	clone_size	cdr3_length	cdr3_aa	cdr3_nt
TRBJ1-4	TRBD1	TRBV11-2	many	17	CASSLNRGRTEEKKLFF	TGTGCCAGCAGCTTAAACAGGGGGAGGACAGAAGAGAAAAAACTGTTTTTT
TRBJ2-5	-	TRBV12-3/TRBV12-4	many	16	CASSLAGGGWEGTQYF	TGTGCCAGCAGTTTAGCCGGCGGCGGGTGGGAAGGGACCCAGTACTTC
TRBJ2-2	TRBD2	TRBV2	many	17	CASSDTSGTSGSGELFF	TGTGCCAGCAGTGATACCTCCGGGACTAGCGGATCCGGGGAGCTGTTTTTT
TRBJ2-7	-	TRBV20-1	many	13	CSVRSGFSYEQYF	TGCAGTGTCAGATCGGGGTTCTCCTACGAGCAGTACTTC
TRBJ1-6	TRBD1	TRBV5-4	-	14	CASSMDRGLSPLHF	TGTGCCAGCAGCATGGACAGGGGGCTATCACCCCTCCACTTT
TRBJ1-5	-	TRBV20-1	few	14	CSALWTVSNQPQHF	TGCAGTGCACTCTGGACAGTTAGCAATCAGCCCCAGCATTTT
TRBJ2-7	TRBD2	TRBV28	many	15	CASSPGLAESYEQYF	TGTGCCAGCAGCCCAGGACTAGCGGAATCCTACGAGCAGTACTTC
TRBJ2-7	TRBD2	TRBV28	many	15	CAAMVAGESANEQYF	TGTGCCGCGATGGTAGCGGGAGAATCGGCGAACGAGCAGTACTTC
TRBJ2-1	-	TRBV10-3	many	16	CAIRISRASSYNEQFF	TGTGCCATCAGGATTTCTAGGGCCAGCTCCTACAATGAGCAGTTCTTC
TRBJ1-3	TRBD1	TRBV29-1	few	14	CSVRDRGIGNTIYF	TGCAGCGTAAGGGACAGGGGAATTGGAAACACCATATATTTT
TRBJ2-1	-	TRBV28	many	15	CASRGVAEFYNEQFF	TGTGCCAGCAGGGGTGTGGCGGAGTTCTACAATGAGCAGTTCTTC
TRBJ2-1	-	TRBV28	many	14	CASSLEGGYNEQFF	TGTGCCAGCAGTTTGGAGGGTGGATACAATGAGCAGTTCTTC
TRBJ2-7	-	TRBV5-1	many	13	CASRDKWTYEQYF	TGCGCCAGCAGGGACAAATGGACCTACGAGCAGTACTTC
TRBJ1-4	-	TRBV6-2/TRBV6-3	-	16	CASSYSWSLGDEKLFF	TGTGCCAGCAGTTACTCCTGGTCCCTCGGGGATGAAAAACTGTTTTTT
TRBJ1-2	-	TRBV6-1	-	12	CASKRANYGYTF	TGTGCCAGCAAACGGGCTAACTATGGCTACACCTTC
TRBJ2-2	-	TRBV27	-	16	CASSFLGPANTGELFF	TGTGCCAGCAGTTTCCTCGGCCCCGCGAACACCGGGGAGCTGTTTTTT
TRBJ2-5	TRBD1	TRBV6-1	many	13	CASRSGTEETQYF	TGTGCCAGCAGATCCGGGACAGAAGAGACCCAGTACTTC
TRBJ2-1	TRBD2	TRBV4-1	-	17	CASSQQWTSGRSHEQFF	TGCGCCAGCAGCCAACAATGGACTAGCGGGAGAAGCCATGAGCAGTTCTTC
TRBJ2-3	TRBD2	TRBV7-8	few	18	CASSPSRVSTGGTDTQYF	TGTGCCAGCAGCCCATCAAGGGTTTCTACGGGAGGGACAGATACGCAGTATTTT
TRBJ2-3	-	TRBV20-1	many	14	CSAQGLRSTDTQYF	TGCAGTGCCCAGGGCCTCAGGAGCACAGATACGCAGTATTTT
TRBJ2-7	TRBD2	TRBV4-1	many	16	CASSPGPLAGADEQYF	TGCGCCAGCAGCCCCGGGCCACTAGCGGGAGCTGACGAGCAGTACTTC
TRBJ1-2	-	TRBV18	many	13	CASSPPGPYGYTF	TGTGCCAGCTCACCACCGGGTCCTTATGGCTACACCTTC
TRBJ1-2	-	TRBV6-1	many	14	CASSESTTGYGYTF	TGTGCCAGCAGTGAAAGTACGACAGGCTATGGCTACACCTTC
TRBJ2-7	TRBD2	TRBV20-1	many	13	CSASTSANYEQYF	TGCAGTGCTAGTACTAGCGCGAACTACGAGCAGTACTTC
TRBJ2-4	TRBD1	TRBV28	many	15	CASSLGGQGQNIQYF	TGTGCCAGCAGTTTAGGGGGACAGGGCCAAAACATTCAGTACTTC
TRBJ2-3	TRBD2	TRBV3-1	-	15	CASSRMTSGLDTQYF	TGTGCCAGCAGCCGAATGACTAGCGGGTTAGATACGCAGTATTTT
TRBJ2-1	TRBD2	TRBV5-1	many	15	CASSLVAGVNNEQFF	TGCGCCAGCAGCTTGGTTGCGGGAGTGAACAATGAGCAGTTCTTC
TRBJ2-1	-	TRBV11-2	many	15	CASSLGQYFYNEQFF	TGTGCCAGCAGCTTAGGACAATATTTCTACAATGAGCAGTTCTTC
TRBJ1-2	-	TRBV7-9	many	15	CASSLIGMVNYGYTF	TGTGCCAGCAGCTTAATAGGGATGGTGAACTATGGCTACACCTTC
TRBJ2-7	-	TRBV5-4	-	15	CASSLGRGGAYEQYF	TGTGCCAGCAGCTTGGGGAGGGGGGGAGCCTACGAGCAGTACTTC
TRBJ2-1	TRBD2	TRBV11-3	many	15	CASSVSAGAYNEQFF	TGTGCCAGCAGCGTCTCGGCGGGGGCCTACAATGAGCAGTTCTTC
TRBJ2-7	-	TRBV20-1	-	14	CSARSGDGDHEQYF	TGCAGTGCCCGCTCGGGAGACGGGGACCACGAGCAGTACTTC
TRBJ2-5	TRBD2	TRBV2	many	14	CASSFTSDQETQYF	TGTGCCAGCAGTTTTACTAGCGACCAAGAGACCCAGTACTTC
TRBJ1-2	-	TRBV28	many	15	CASSYPRQKEMGYTF	TGTGCCAGCAGTTACCCGAGGCAGAAGGAAATGGGCTACACCTTC
TRBJ2-6	-	TRBV28	many	15	CASSTMGSGANVLTF	TGTGCCAGCAGTACAATGGGCTCTGGGGCCAACGTCCTGACTTTC
TRBJ2-2	-	TRBV19	many	13	CASSSRYTGELFF	TGTGCCAGTAGTAGCCGGTACACCGGGGAGCTGTTTTTT
TRBJ1-2	TRBD1	TRBV6-1	many	14	CASTPGGYAYGYTF	TGTGCCAGCACCCCAGGGGGATATGCCTATGGCTACACCTTC
TRBJ1-1	-	TRBV10-2	-	14	CASRALTANTEAFF	TGCGCCAGCAGGGCACTTACAGCGAACACTGAAGCTTTCTTT
TRBJ2-5	TRBD2	TRBV20-1	many	13	CSAGLAPQETQYF	TGCAGTGCTGGACTAGCGCCCCAAGAGACCCAGTACTTC
TRBJ1-2	TRBD1	TRBV24-1	few	16	CATSDPGRSGGYGYTF	TGTGCCACCAGTGATCCAGGGAGATCAGGGGGCTATGGCTACACCTTC
TRBJ2-3	-	TRBV11-2	many	13	CASSLSGTDTQYF	TGTGCCAGCAGCTTGTCTGGGACGGATACGCAGTATTTT
TRBJ2-3	-	TRBV24-1	few	15	CATSDWTDMTDTQYF	TGTGCCACCAGTGATTGGACAGATATGACAGATACGCAGTATTTT
TRBJ1-1	-	TRBV20-1	many	13	CSARVGMNTEAFF	TGCAGTGCGAGGGTCGGAATGAACACTGAAGCTTTCTTT
TRBJ1-1	TRBD1	TRBV7-3	few	14	CASRKNQGDTEAFF	TGTGCCAGCAGAAAAAACCAGGGGGACACTGAAGCTTTCTTT
TRBJ2-1	TRBD1	TRBV7-9	few	15	CASSSGTGSGTEQFF	TGTGCCAGCAGCTCCGGGACAGGGTCTGGCACTGAGCAGTTCTTC
TRBJ1-2	-	TRBV30	few	12	CAWERAVGGYTF	TGTGCCTGGGAAAGGGCGGTGGGAGGCTACACCTTC
TRBJ2-1	-	TRBV9	-	14	CASSYTLEGNEQFF	TGTGCCAGCAGCTACACACTCGAGGGTAATGAGCAGTTCTTC
TRBJ2-3	TRBD2	TRBV20-1	many	19	CSASLVGIAGGSATDTQYF	TGCAGTGCTAGTCTGGTTGGGATAGCGGGCGGCTCAGCCACAGATACGCAGTATTTT
TRBJ2-7	TRBD1	TRBV28	many	16	CASSRDRGKPYYEQYF	TGTGCCAGCAGCCGGGACAGGGGAAAACCCTACTACGAGCAGTACTTC
TRBJ2-1	TRBD1	TRBV28	many	16	CASRTIGDSTYNEQFF	TGTGCCAGCAGGACCATTGGGGACAGTACCTACAATGAGCAGTTCTTC
TRBJ1-2	TRBD1	TRBV18	many	15	CASSPQGANDYGYTF	TGTGCCAGCTCACCACAGGGGGCAAACGACTATGGCTACACCTTC
TRBJ1-2	TRBD1	TRBV6-1	many	14	CASSEDRADYGYTF	TGTGCCAGCAGTGAGGACAGGGCAGACTATGGCTACACCTTC
TRBJ1-2	TRBD1	TRBV4-1	-	15	CASSQRDREEYGYTF	TGCGCCAGCAGCCAACGGGACAGGGAAGAATATGGCTACACCTTC
TRBJ1-1	TRBD1	TRBV5-5	many	14	CASSPVTGDTEAFF	TGTGCCAGCAGCCCGGTAACAGGGGACACTGAAGCTTTCTTT
TRBJ2-2	-	TRBV6-2/TRBV6-3	many	15	CASSYSGSSTGELFF	TGTGCCAGCAGTTACTCGGGCAGCAGTACCGGGGAGCTGTTTTTT
TRBJ2-5	-	TRBV5-1	few	14	CASSLPGRQETQYF	TGCGCCAGCAGCTTGCCGGGACGGCAAGAGACCCAGTACTTC
TRBJ2-5	TRBD1	TRBV7-8	-	13	CASSSGTAGAQYF	TGTGCCAGCAGCTCCGGGACAGCAGGGGCCCAGTACTTC